These 25 T cell receptor beta chains were sequenced from one sample in a study of blood T cell repertoires in COVID-19. TCRdb's table, derived via immunoSEQ multiplex PCR, lists solely in-frame clones and lacks some. Among approximately 140,000 clones listed, more than 70% were seen once. Sequencing was carried out using peripheral blood. The source is a man in his forties or fifties with active or convalescent COVID-19.

The rearrangement links TRBV9 to TRBJ1-1; D gene unclear. V lost 0 bases and J lost 14, with 14 bases in between. Germline CDR1 SGDLS, CDR2 YYNGEE. CDR3 length: 12 amino acids. CDR3 sequence: CASSVVGGIVFF. CDR3 nucleotide sequence: TGTGCCAGCAGCGTAGTCGGAGGGATCGTCTTCTTT.

The chain joins TRBV9 to TRBJ2-1, with 11 bases identical to TRBD2. This CDR3 has 15 amino acids. Per germline, CDR1 SGDLS and CDR2 YYNGEE. The V and J ends lost 3 bases and 4 bases, in that order; junction bases with no gene match: 3. The DNA for the CDR3 is TGTGCCAGCAGCGGAACTAGCGGGAGTTACAATGAGCAGTTCTTC. Its protein is CASSGTSGSYNEQFF.

The V gene is TRBV27, the J gene TRBJ2-7, with D tentatively TRBD1 (6 bases). V lost 8 bases and J lost 2, with 10 bases in between. Germline lookup yields CDR1 MNHEY and CDR2 SMNVEV (reference sequence). The CDR3 is 12 amino acids. In DNA form, the CDR3 reads TGTGCCAGCTCGACAGGAACCTACGAGCAGTACTTC. It specifies CASSTGTYEQYF.

The chain has TRBV7-6 and TRBJ2-3; tentative D call: TRBD2 (5 bases). Germline V gene sequence: CDR1 SGHVS, CDR2 FNYEAQ. This CDR3 comprises 17 residues. The V end was cut by 2 bases, the J end by 0 bases, with 15 bases between. This chain's CDR3 is CASSLLIGLGSTDTQYF. Here the CDR3 DNA reads TGTGCCAGCAGCTTACTTATCGGACTCGGGAGCACAGATACGCAGTATTTT.

This chain links TRBV5-5 with TRBJ1-5, with no clear D. Germline V gene lookup returns CDR1 SGHKS and CDR2 YYEKEE (reference sequence). Trimming cost V 1 base and J 0 bases, with 8 bases left between them. The CDR3 is made up of 15 amino acids. The chain's CDR3 is CASSLTEYSNQPQHF. CDR3 DNA: TGTGCCAGCAGCTTGACAGAGTATAGCAATCAGCCCCAGCATTTT.

The chain uses TRBV5-4 and TRBJ1-2, with no clear D. Trimming stripped 4 bases from V and 1 base from J, with 11 bases between. Germline V gene sequence: CDR1 SGHNT, CDR2 YYREEE (reference sequence). The CDR3 spans 14 residues. The DNA of the CDR3 is TGTGCCAGCAGCCGTCCCGGGAATAACTATGGCTACACCTTC. It specifies CASSRPGNNYGYTF.

V and J are TRBV5-6 and TRBJ1-2, with 9 bases matching TRBD1. The CDR3 totals 14 residues. Per germline, CDR1 SGHDT and CDR2 YYEEEE. V dropped 4 bases and J dropped 4; count of bases not matched to a gene: 5. The CDR3 region is CASSGDRDSYGYTF. CDR3 DNA sequence: TGTGCCAGCAGCGGGGACAGGGATAGCTATGGCTACACCTTC.

This chain links TRBV7-9 with TRBJ2-3; 8 nucleotides match TRBD1. This CDR3 is built from 16 residues. Trimming took 2 bases from V and 2 from J; bases not matched to a gene: 6. Germline V gene data show CDR1 as SEHNR and CDR2 as FQNEAQ (reference sequence). The CDR3 loop reads CASSLSPRGPTDTQYF. The CDR3 DNA is TGTGCCAGCAGCTTATCGCCCAGGGGGCCCACAGATACGCAGTATTTT.

This chain links TRBV7-6 with TRBJ2-5; 9 positions match TRBD1. There are 16 residues in the CDR3. Trimming removed 3 bases from V and 1 base from J; junction bases left unmatched: 6. CDR1 is SGHVS, CDR2 FNYEAQ, per germline. The CDR3 region is CASSFRDRALQETQYF. The CDR3 region has the DNA TGTGCCAGCAGCTTCCGGGACAGGGCGCTCCAAGAGACCCAGTACTTC.

V gene TRBV19 combines with J gene TRBJ2-1; TRBD2 matches 7 bases. The ends lost 6 bases at V and 0 bases at J; junction bases unmatched: 8. Germline CDR1 LNHDA, CDR2 SQIVND (reference sequence). This CDR3 has 16 amino acids. This chain's CDR3 is CASRGAGDSSYNEQFF. CDR3 coding DNA: TGTGCCAGTAGAGGGGCGGGAGATAGCTCCTACAATGAGCAGTTCTTC. Looking up the rest from reference TRBV19 and TRBJ2-1 gives the full variable domain: DGGITQSPKYLFRKEGQNVTLSCEQNLNHDAMYWYRQDPGQGLRLIYYSQIVNDFQKGDIAEGYSVSREKKESFPLTVTSAQKNPTAFYLCASRGAGDSSYNEQFFGPGTRLTVL.

CDR3 DNA sequence: TGTGCCAGTAGTATTGTTCCTCCAGGTGAATTATTCCGCACTGAAGCTTTCTTT. Its protein is CASSIVPPGELFRTEAFF. V usage is TRBV19 and J usage is TRBJ1-1; D is undetermined. This CDR3 contains 18 residues. CDR1 and CDR2 from the germline V gene are LNHDA and SQIVND (reference sequence). The V and J ends lost 3 bases and 4 bases respectively, with 24 bases between them.

The DNA of the CDR3 is TGCGCCAGCAGCTATAACAGGGGAGGCGGCACCGGGGAGCTGTTTTTT. Amino acids: CASSYNRGGGTGELFF. The V call is TRBV5-1, the J call TRBJ2-2; maybe TRBD1 (7 bases). The CDR3 loop spans 16 amino acids. Germline CDR1 and CDR2: SGHRS and YFSETQ. The V gene lost 3 bases and the J gene lost 4 bases, with 16 bases spanning the gap. The variable domain in full, with the rest retrieved from reference TRBV5-1 and TRBJ2-2, is KAGVTQTPRYLIKTRGQQVTLSCSPISGHRSVSWYQQTPGQGLQFLFEYFSETQRNKGNFPGRFSGRQFSNSRSEMNVSTLELGDSALYLCASSYNRGGGTGELFFGEGSRLTVL.

The V and J genes are TRBV28 and TRBJ1-1; 7 bases agree with TRBD1. Unmatched junction bases numbered 7, after V lost 5 bases and J lost 7 bases. The V gene's germline CDR1 is MDHEN and CDR2 SYDVKM. The CDR3 runs to 13 residues. Here the CDR3 reads CASSQTGRGEAFF. DNA for the CDR3: TGTGCCAGCAGTCAGACAGGGAGAGGTGAAGCTTTCTTT.

This clone was picked up one time. J is TRBJ2-7 and V is TRBV25-1; a weak D match, TRBD1 (6 bases). In germline, CDR1 is MGHDK, CDR2 SYGVNS. V lost 6 bases, J lost 0 bases, and 6 bases lay in between. There are 12 residues in the CDR3. CDR3 bases: TGTGCCAGCAGGGACAGCTCCTACGAGCAGTACTTC. It codes for CASRDSSYEQYF.

The chain uses TRBV7-2 and TRBJ2-5, with TRBD2 identical over 8 bases. The CDR3 length is 14 residues. The trim removed 3 bases at V and 5 bases at J, leaving 5 bases unmatched. Per the germline V gene, CDR1 is SGHTA and CDR2 is FQGNSA. CDR3 DNA: TGTGCCAGCAGCTTCGGACTAGCCGGCGAGACCCAGTACTTC. This codes for CASSFGLAGETQYF.

The chain has TRBV28 and TRBJ2-1; 10 bases line up with TRBD2. Germline CDR1 MDHEN, CDR2 SYDVKM. With V trimmed by 5 bases and J by 5 bases, 0 bases remained unmatched. The CDR3 is 13 residues long. CDR3 bases: TGTGCCAGCAGTACTAGCGGGAACAATGAGCAGTTCTTC. Its translation: CASSTSGNNEQFF.

The chain links TRBV4-1 to TRBJ2-3; D is uncertain. Trimming took 1 base from V and 5 from J, leaving 7 bases between them. CDR3 length: 13 amino acids. Looked up from germline, CDR1 is MGHRA and CDR2 is YSYEKL. This chain's CDR3 is CASSQGYLDTQYF. The DNA of the CDR3 is TGCGCCAGCAGCCAAGGTTATTTAGATACGCAGTATTTT.

This clone occurred a few times. The rearrangement links TRBV6-6 to TRBJ1-5; D unresolved. V lost 0 bases and J lost 6, with 3 bases in between. The CDR3 extends over 12 amino acids. The germline V gene has CDR1 MNHNY and CDR2 SVGAGI (reference sequence). The CDR3 sequence: CASSYSAQPQHF. Here the CDR3 DNA reads TGTGCCAGCAGTTACTCGGCTCAGCCCCAGCATTTT.

This clone has only one observation. The chain joins TRBV6-5 to TRBJ1-4; D gene uncertain. Per the germline V gene, CDR1 is MNHEY and CDR2 is SVGAGI. Trimming took off 6 bases at V and 8 bases at J, with 16 bases between the two ends. The CDR3 has 14 residues. The CDR3 is CASRDDGGIEKLFF. The CDR3 nucleotides are TGTGCCAGCAGAGATGACGGAGGAATCGAAAAACTGTTTTTT.

The chain links TRBV6-1 to TRBJ1-5; tentatively, D is TRBD1 (6 bases). V was cut by 0 bases and J by 15 bases, with 15 bases left in between. The CDR3 totals 13 residues. Looked up from germline, CDR1 is MNHNS and CDR2 is SASEGT. CDR3 amino acids: CASSEAWTAWLHF. The CDR3 DNA sequence: TGTGCCAGCAGTGAAGCGTGGACAGCTTGGTTGCATTTT.

This sequence joins TRBV3-1 (or the pseudogene TRBV3-2) and TRBJ1-2, with 10 nucleotides matching TRBD1. Looked up from germline, CDR1 is LGHDT and CDR2 is YNNKEL (reference sequence). V was clipped by 2 bases and J by 8 bases; unmatched bases: 5. The CDR3 spans 14 residues. In nucleotides, the CDR3 is TGTGCCAGCAGCCAACGACAGGGGGCTCGAGGCTACACCTTC. Protein sequence: CASSQRQGARGYTF.

The chain recombines TRBV6-5 with TRBJ1-5; D is undetermined. The CDR3 loop spans 12 amino acids. CDR1 and CDR2 from the germline V gene are MNHEY and SVGAGI. Trimming removed 8 bases at V and 1 base at J, with 6 bases between. Written as DNA, the CDR3 is TGTGCCAGCGCGGGAAGCAATCAGCCCCAGCATTTT. It specifies CASAGSNQPQHF.

The chain is built from TRBV24-1 and TRBJ2-5; D may be TRBD2 (6 bases). CDR1 and CDR2 from the germline V gene are KGHDR and SFDVKD. The germline V and J ends were trimmed by 9 bases and 1 base, with 11 bases remaining between them. This CDR3 is built from 13 residues. The DNA for the CDR3 is TGTGCCACCCGGCGGGGACCCCAAGAGACCCAGTACTTC. The encoded protein is CATRRGPQETQYF.

The chain carries TRBV27 and TRBJ2-5, with 7 bases fitting TRBD2. The V gene end was trimmed by 5 bases and the J gene end by 3 bases; junction bases not matched to a gene: 3. This CDR3 has 13 amino acids. The germline CDR1 and CDR2 sequences are MNHEY and SMNVEV (reference sequence). CDR3 sequence reads: CASSRGVKETQYF. CDR3 in DNA: TGTGCCAGCAGTCGGGGGGTCAAAGAGACCCAGTACTTC.

The chain employs TRBV3-1 (or the pseudogene TRBV3-2) and TRBJ2-3; tentative D call: TRBD2 (6 bases). The V end was cut by 4 bases, the J end by 5 bases, with 10 bases between. The CDR3 is 13 amino acids. Germline CDR1 LGHDT, CDR2 YNNKEL (reference sequence). The CDR3 nucleotides are TGTGCCAGCAGCCCCCACGGGGGAGATACGCAGTATTTT. The encoded protein is CASSPHGGDTQYF.